The 17 T cell receptor beta chains below all came from one sample that was sequenced in a study of T cell responses to AZD1222 COVID-19 vaccine. The table came from immunoSEQ multiplex PCR; TCRdb's copy has only in-frame clones and leaves some out. The data show tens of thousands of clones, with less than 95% seen just once and around 8% held by the top ten. Sequencing was performed on peripheral blood, taken 28 days after the second AZD1222 dose. The receptor set was obtained from an adult who received the AZD1222 COVID-19 vaccine.

The chain links TRBV15 to TRBJ1-1, with D unresolved. The germline V and J ends were trimmed by 2 bases and 4 bases, with 5 bases remaining between them. Germline CDR1 LNHNV, CDR2 YYDKDF (reference sequence). The CDR3 sequence is 12 residues long. The CDR3 nucleotides read TGTGCCACCAGCAGACAGTTCACTGAAGCTTTCTTT. This gives the protein CATSRQFTEAFF.

This chain uses TRBV28 with TRBJ1-6; D is ambiguous. The V and J ends lost 2 bases and 8 bases respectively, with 4 bases between them. This CDR3 has 12 amino acids. Germline V lookup: CDR1 MDHEN, CDR2 SYDVKM. CDR3 bases: TGTGCCAGCAGTTTAAGGGATTCACCCCTCCACTTT. Encoded protein: CASSLRDSPLHF. Full variable domain (rest looked up from reference TRBV28 and TRBJ1-6): DVKVTQSSRYLVKRTGEKVFLECVQDMDHENMFWYRQDPGLGLRLIYFSYDVKMKEKGDIPEGYSVSREKKERFSLILESASTNQTSMYLCASSLRDSPLHFGNGTRLTVT.

The chain uses TRBV5-1 and TRBJ2-3; 8 positions agree with TRBD2. The CDR3 contains 16 residues. J was trimmed by 0 bases and V by 4 bases; bases with no gene match: 7. Per the germline V gene, CDR1 is SGHRS and CDR2 is YFSETQ. Written as DNA, the CDR3 is TGCGCCAGCAGCCCGAGGTCTAGCGGGAGCACAGATACGCAGTATTTT. It encodes CASSPRSSGSTDTQYF.

This chain connects TRBV24-1 to TRBJ2-7; TRBD1 aligns across 12 bases. CDR3 length: 16 amino acids. Germline assignment: CDR1 KGHDR and CDR2 SFDVKD. J was trimmed by 5 bases and V by 3 bases; bases with no gene match: 7. The CDR3, as DNA: TGTGCCACCAGTGATGCCGGGACAGGGGGCCGAGACGAGCAGTACTTC. Translating it yields CATSDAGTGGRDEQYF.

The chain combines TRBV4-2 with TRBJ1-5; D uncertain. CDR1 is LGHNA, CDR2 YNFKEQ, per germline. The CDR3 is made up of 14 amino acids. V was cut by 4 bases and J by 6 bases, with 13 bases left in between. CDR3 in DNA: TGTGCCAGCAGCCGAAGCCTAGGGCTTCAGCCCCAGCATTTT. Its translation is CASSRSLGLQPQHF.

The rearrangement joins TRBV2 to TRBJ1-2; maybe TRBD1 (5 bases). Germline CDR1 SNHLY, CDR2 FYNNEI. The CDR3 runs 13 residues. Deletions cut 6 bases from V and 2 bases from J, with 10 bases between. The CDR3 sequence: CASSAGTNYGYTF. The CDR3 coding sequence is TGTGCCAGCAGCGCCGGGACCAACTATGGCTACACCTTC.

This clone is classed as medium-sized (0.01 to 0.1%). The V call is TRBV9, the J call TRBJ1-5; tentatively, D is TRBD1 (5 bases). Germline assignment: CDR1 SGDLS and CDR2 YYNGEE. Trimming took 3 bases from V and 3 from J, leaving 10 bases between them. CDR3 length equals 14 residues. The CDR3: CASSDRDVNQPQHF. Written as DNA, the CDR3 is TGTGCCAGCAGCGACCGGGACGTCAATCAGCCCCAGCATTTT.

This clone was picked up one time. The chain recombines TRBV28 with TRBJ2-7; maybe TRBD1 (5 bases). Germline CDR1 and CDR2: MDHEN and SYDVKM. This CDR3 is built from 14 residues. Deletions cut 10 bases from V and 1 base from J, with 17 bases between. In nucleotides, the CDR3 is TGTGCCACCGTTGACAGCCTAGGGTCCTACGAGCAGTACTTC. This codes for CATVDSLGSYEQYF.

The genes are TRBV3-1 (or the pseudogene TRBV3-2) and TRBJ1-1; possible D gene TRBD1, 5 bases. The CDR3 runs to 14 residues. The germline gives CDR1 LGHDT, CDR2 YNNKEL (reference sequence). V was clipped by 3 bases and J by 2 bases, with 10 bases between them. CDR3 DNA: TGTGCCAGCAGCCACCTTGACAGCAACACTGAAGCTTTCTTT. Translating gives CASSHLDSNTEAFF.

The gene calls are TRBV9 and TRBJ2-1, with 7 nucleotides matching TRBD2. V gave up 0 bases and J gave up 3 bases; unmatched junction bases: 6. The V gene's germline CDR1 is SGDLS and CDR2 YYNGEE. The CDR3 length is 16 residues. The CDR3 DNA follows: TGTGCCAGCAGCGTAGAGCCCCAGCGGGGCTACAATGAGCAGTTCTTC. Protein product: CASSVEPQRGYNEQFF.

V and J are TRBV19 and TRBJ1-5, with D perhaps TRBD1 (5 bases). Germline-derived CDR1 and CDR2 are LNHDA and SQIVND (reference sequence). Trimming left V 3 bases short and J 7 bases short, with 16 bases between. This CDR3 is 15 amino acids long. The CDR3 loop is CASSMVGQGRQPQHF. In DNA form, the CDR3 reads TGTGCCAGTAGTATGGTTGGGCAGGGAAGACAGCCCCAGCATTTT.

This chain connects TRBV28 to TRBJ2-3; D unclear. With 8 bases removed from V and 2 bases from J, the gap between germline ends came to 17 bases. Looked up from germline, CDR1 is MDHEN and CDR2 is SYDVKM. The CDR3 runs 15 residues. As DNA, the CDR3 is TGTGCCAGCTCTACCCCCGGGTCCCACACAGATACGCAGTATTTT. This encodes CASSTPGSHTDTQYF.

Details on this clone: The missing conserved phenylalanine or tryptophan at the end of this CDR3 makes a read error likely. It is unclear where the CDR3 begins or ends on the DNA, so no DNA is shown, and the CDR3 is as TCRdb lists it. V is TRBV3-1 (or the pseudogene TRBV3-2) and J is TRBJ1-1. The germline V gene encodes CDR1 LGHDT and CDR2 YNNKEL (reference sequence). A total of 13 residues make up the CDR3, ends included. The CDR3 sequence: CASSQVENTLRFL.

The V gene is TRBV28, the J gene TRBJ2-1; 10 nucleotides match TRBD1. V was clipped by 11 bases and J by 9 bases; unmatched bases: 7. The CDR3 contains 12 residues. The V gene's germline CDR1 is MDHEN and CDR2 SYDVKM. The CDR3 protein is CAGRTGGGEQFF. The CDR3 bases are TGTGCCGGAAGGACAGGGGGTGGTGAGCAGTTCTTC.

This chain uses TRBV6-2 or TRBV6-3 with TRBJ2-1; 11 nucleotides align to TRBD2. V lost 6 bases, J lost 8 bases, and 24 bases stayed unmatched. From germline, CDR1 is MNHEY and CDR2 SVGEGT. The CDR3 spans 20 residues. The CDR3, as DNA: TGTGCCAGCAGCCCGGTCGGGTTTAGTAGCCTAGCGGGAGGTATGGATGAGCAGTTCTTC. Protein: CASSPVGFSSLAGGMDEQFF.

The rearrangement links TRBV5-1 to TRBJ2-2, with TRBD2 matching 10 bases. CDR1 is SGHRS and CDR2 is YFSETQ in the germline V gene. V gave up 0 bases and J gave up 9 bases; unmatched junction bases: 5. The CDR3 has 15 amino acids. The CDR3 protein is CASSLDLAGARELFF. The CDR3 DNA sequence: TGCGCCAGCAGCTTGGACCTAGCGGGAGCCCGGGAGCTGTTTTTT.

This chain links TRBV4-1 with TRBJ2-7, with a weak D call TRBD1 (6 bases). From germline, CDR1 is MGHRA and CDR2 YSYEKL. This CDR3 is built from 13 residues. V lost 0 bases and J lost 5, with 8 bases in between. CDR3 sequence: CASSQDPGDEQYF. Here the CDR3 DNA reads TGCGCCAGCAGCCAAGATCCAGGGGACGAGCAGTACTTC.